One and the same sample provided the 2 T cell receptor beta chains below, sequenced in a study of T cell responses to AZD1222 COVID-19 vaccine. Using immunoSEQ multiplex PCR, the repertoire was profiled, and TCRdb retains in-frame clones only, with some absent. The data hold about 140,000 clones, with 88% observed a single time. The input for sequencing was peripheral blood, taken 28 days after the second AZD1222 dose. These TCRs come from an adult who received the AZD1222 COVID-19 vaccine.

This chain links TRBV23-1 with TRBJ2-3; 7 bases are a match to TRBD1. TRBV23-1 is designated an ORF whose function remains uncertain. CDR3 length equals 15 residues. J gave up 2 bases and V 8 bases, and 10 bases lay outside the gene matches. The CDR3 coding sequence is TGCGCCAGCCCACAGGACAGGCCTCACACAGATACGCAGTATTTT. Translating gives CASPQDRPHTDTQYF.

The chain couples TRBV28 to TRBJ2-5; TRBD1 aligns across 8 bases. The ends lost 6 bases at V and 5 bases at J; junction bases unmatched: 8. Germline lookup yields CDR1 MDHEN and CDR2 SYDVKM. The CDR3 contains 14 residues. The CDR3 spells CASRDREVWETQYF. CDR3 coding DNA: TGTGCCAGCAGGGACAGGGAGGTTTGGGAGACCCAGTACTTC. Supplemented by reference TRBV28 and TRBJ2-5, the full variable domain reads DVKVTQSSRYLVKRTGEKVFLECVQDMDHENMFWYRQDPGLGLRLIYFSYDVKMKEKGDIPEGYSVSREKKERFSLILESASTNQTSMYLCASRDREVWETQYFGPGTRLLVL.